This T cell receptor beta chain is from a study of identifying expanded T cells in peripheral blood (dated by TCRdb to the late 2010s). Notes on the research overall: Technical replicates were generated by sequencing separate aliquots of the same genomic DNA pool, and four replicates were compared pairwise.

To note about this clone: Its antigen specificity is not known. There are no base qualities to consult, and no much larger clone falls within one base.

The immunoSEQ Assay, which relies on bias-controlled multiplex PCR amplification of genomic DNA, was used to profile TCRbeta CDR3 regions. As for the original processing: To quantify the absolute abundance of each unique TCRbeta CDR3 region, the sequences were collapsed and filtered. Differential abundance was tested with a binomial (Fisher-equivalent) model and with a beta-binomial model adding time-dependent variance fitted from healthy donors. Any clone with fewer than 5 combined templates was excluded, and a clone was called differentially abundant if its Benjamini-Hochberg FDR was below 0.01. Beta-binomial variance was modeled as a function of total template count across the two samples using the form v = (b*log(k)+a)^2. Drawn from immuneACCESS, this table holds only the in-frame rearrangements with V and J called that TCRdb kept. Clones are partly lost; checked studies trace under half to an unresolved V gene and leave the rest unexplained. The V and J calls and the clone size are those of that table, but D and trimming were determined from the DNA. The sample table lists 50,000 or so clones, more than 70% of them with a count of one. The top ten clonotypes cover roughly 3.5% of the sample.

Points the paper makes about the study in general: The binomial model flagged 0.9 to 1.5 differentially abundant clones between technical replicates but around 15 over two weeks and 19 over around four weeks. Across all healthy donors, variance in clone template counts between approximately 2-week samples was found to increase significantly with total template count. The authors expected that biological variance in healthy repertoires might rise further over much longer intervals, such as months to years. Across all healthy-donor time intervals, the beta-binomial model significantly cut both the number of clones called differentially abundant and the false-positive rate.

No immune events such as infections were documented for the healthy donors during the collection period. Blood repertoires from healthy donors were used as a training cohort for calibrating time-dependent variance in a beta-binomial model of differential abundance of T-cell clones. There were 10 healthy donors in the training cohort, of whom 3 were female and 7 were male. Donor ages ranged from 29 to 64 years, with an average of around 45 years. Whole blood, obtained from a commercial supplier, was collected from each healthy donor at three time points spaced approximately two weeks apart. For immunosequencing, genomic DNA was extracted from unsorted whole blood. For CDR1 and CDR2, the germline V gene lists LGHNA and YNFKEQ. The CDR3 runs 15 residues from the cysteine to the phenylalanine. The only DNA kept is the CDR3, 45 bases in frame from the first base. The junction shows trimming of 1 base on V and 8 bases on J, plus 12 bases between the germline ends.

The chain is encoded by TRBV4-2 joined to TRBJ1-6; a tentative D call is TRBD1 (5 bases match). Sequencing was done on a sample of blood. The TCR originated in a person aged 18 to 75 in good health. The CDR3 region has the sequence CASSQAWDSDSPLHF. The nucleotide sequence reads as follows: TGTGCCAGCAGCCAAGCATGGGACTCCGATTCACCCCTCCACTTT.